The 11 T cell receptor beta chains reported below all come from one sample, sequenced in a study of T cell responses to AZD1222 COVID-19 vaccine. Sequencing was performed with immunoSEQ multiplex PCR; in TCRdb, only in-frame clones are kept and a portion is missing. The profile shows tens of thousands of clones, 85% of them singletons. The sample was peripheral blood, taken 28 days after the second AZD1222 dose. These receptors were collected from an adult who received the AZD1222 COVID-19 vaccine.

The chain has TRBV9 and TRBJ2-4; TRBD2 matches at 7 bases. Germline-derived CDR1 and CDR2 are SGDLS and YYNGEE. Germline trimming cut 4 bases from V and 8 bases from J; bases unmatched to any gene: 15. The CDR3 contains 16 residues. CDR3 DNA sequence: TGTGCCAGCAGCCCAACGGGGGGAGGGTCGGGTGACATTCAGTACTTC. Amino acids: CASSPTGGGSGDIQYF.

V usage is TRBV7-6 and J usage is TRBJ1-3, with a possible D match to TRBD1 (6 bases). CDR1 and CDR2 from the germline V gene are SGHVS and FNYEAQ. The germline V and J ends were trimmed by 2 bases and 0 bases, with 23 bases remaining between them. The CDR3 covers 20 residues. The CDR3, as DNA: TGTGCCAGCAGCTTAACCATACAGGGCCCAGAGACCTACTCTGGAAACACCATATATTTT. It is translated as CASSLTIQGPETYSGNTIYF.

V usage is TRBV5-5 and J usage is TRBJ1-1; unclear D gene. This CDR3 is 12 amino acids long. V was trimmed by 4 bases and J by 5 bases, leaving 9 bases between them. Germline CDR1 is SGHKS and CDR2 is YYEKEE (reference sequence). CDR3 amino acids: CASSPLETEAFF. CDR3 coding DNA: TGTGCCAGCAGCCCCCTCGAGACTGAAGCTTTCTTT.

The chain uses TRBV9 and TRBJ2-3, with D possibly matching TRBD2 (7 bases). V lost 4 bases, J lost 2 bases, and 17 bases lay in between. The germline CDR1 and CDR2 sequences are SGDLS and YYNGEE. This CDR3 has 16 amino acids. The CDR3 coding sequence is TGTGCCAGCAGCCCGAGCTTCGCGGGGGCCACAGATACGCAGTATTTT. It encodes CASSPSFAGATDTQYF. The full variable domain, with the rest looked up from reference TRBV9 and TRBJ2-3, is DSGVTQTPKHLITATGQRVTLRCSPRSGDLSVYWYQQSLDQGLQFLIQYYNGEERAKGNILERFSAQQFPDLHSELNLSSLELGDSALYFCASSPSFAGATDTQYFGPGTRLTVL.

This chain joins TRBV29-1 and TRBJ1-1; D ambiguous. Germline assignment: CDR1 SQVTM and CDR2 ANQGSEA. The CDR3 sequence is 14 residues long. The V gene lost 6 bases and the J gene lost 1 base, with 15 bases spanning the gap. In DNA, the CDR3 is TGCAGCGTCCTCCCCATACCGAAGAACACTGAAGCTTTCTTT. This gives the protein CSVLPIPKNTEAFF.

This chain links TRBV11-2 with TRBJ1-4; no clear D. CDR3 length: 15 amino acids. V was cut by 5 bases and J by 1 base, with 11 bases left in between. The germline CDR1 and CDR2 sequences are SGHAT and FQNNGV. The CDR3 nucleotides are TGTGCCAGCAGCCGTCTCGTTGGAACTAATGAAAAACTGTTTTTT. It yields the protein CASSRLVGTNEKLFF.

The J gene is TRBJ2-5, the V gene TRBV5-4; 8 nucleotides agree with TRBD2. This CDR3 comprises 20 residues. The germline CDR1 and CDR2 sequences are SGHNT and YYREEE (reference sequence). The junction had 20 bases not matched to a gene; V was cut back by 0 bases and J by 4 bases. The CDR3 coding sequence is TGTGCCAGCAGCTTGGACCGGGGGCCTGGGCGGGAGGAGGATAGAGAGACCCAGTACTTC. Translation: CASSLDRGPGREEDRETQYF. The variable domain in full, with the rest retrieved from reference TRBV5-4 and TRBJ2-5, is ETGVTQSPTHLIKTRGQQVTLRCSSQSGHNTVSWYQQALGQGPQFIFQYYREEENGRGNFPPRFSGLQFPNYSSELNVNALELDDSALYLCASSLDRGPGREEDRETQYFGPGTRLLVL.

The chain employs TRBV6-5 and TRBJ2-7, with D perhaps given as TRBD1 or TRBD2 (5 bases each). The CDR3 consists of 14 residues. V was trimmed by 6 bases and J by 3 bases, leaving 15 bases between them. Germline V CDR1 and CDR2: MNHEY, SVGAGI. CDR3 sequence: CASRRDRQIYEQYF. CDR3 sequence (DNA): TGTGCCAGCAGGAGGGACCGACAGATCTACGAGCAGTACTTC.

Only one count was recorded for this clone. V is TRBV7-9 and J is TRBJ2-4; D ambiguous. V was clipped by 1 base and J by 0 bases, with 13 bases between them. This CDR3 spans 17 amino acids. Germline-derived CDR1 and CDR2 are SEHNR and FQNEAQ (reference sequence). The DNA of the CDR3 is TGTGCCAGCAGCTTAGTAACCCTCCCGGGAGCCAAAAACATTCAGTACTTC. Amino acid sequence: CASSLVTLPGAKNIQYF.

The V call is TRBV18, the J call TRBJ1-4; TRBD1 matches 9 bases. Looked up from germline, CDR1 is KGHSH and CDR2 is LQKENI. V gave up 9 bases and J gave up 4 bases; unmatched junction bases: 15. CDR3 length equals 17 residues. The CDR3 sequence: CASSSGTGNSFNEKLFF. In nucleotides, the CDR3 is TGTGCCAGTTCGTCCGGGACAGGGAACTCCTTTAATGAAAAACTGTTTTTT.

The J gene is TRBJ2-7, the V gene TRBV20-1, with D unresolved. This CDR3 comprises 11 residues. Germline CDR1 is DFQATT and CDR2 is SNEGSKA (reference sequence). V was cut by 6 bases and J by 6 bases, with 12 bases left in between. The CDR3 protein is CSAGSLGEQYF. CDR3 in DNA: TGCAGTGCGGGATCGTTGGGCGAGCAGTACTTC.